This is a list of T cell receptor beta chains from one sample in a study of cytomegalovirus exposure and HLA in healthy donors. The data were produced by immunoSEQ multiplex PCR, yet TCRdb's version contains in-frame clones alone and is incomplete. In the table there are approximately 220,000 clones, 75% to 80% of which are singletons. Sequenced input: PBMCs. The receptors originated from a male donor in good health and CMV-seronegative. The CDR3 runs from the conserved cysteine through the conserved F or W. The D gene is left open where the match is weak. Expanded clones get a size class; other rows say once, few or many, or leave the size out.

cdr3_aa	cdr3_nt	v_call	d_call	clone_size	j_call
CASSFLGQGTTDTQYF	TGTGCCAGTAGTTTCCTTGGACAGGGCACCACAGATACGCAGTATTTT	TRBV19	TRBD1	-	TRBJ2-3
CASSSTGVVGNYGYTF	TGTGCCAGCAGTTCCACAGGGGTGGTGGGTAACTATGGCTACACCTTC	TRBV28	TRBD1	-	TRBJ1-2
CASSSWTAQYGYTF	TGTGCCAGTAGTAGCTGGACAGCACAATATGGCTACACCTTC	TRBV19	-	-	TRBJ1-2
CASSWTVNTEAFF	TGTGCCAGCAGCTGGACAGTGAACACTGAAGCTTTCTTT	TRBV6-5	-	-	TRBJ1-1
CASSRDREYAYGYTF	TGTGCCAGCAGCCGTGACAGGGAGTATGCCTATGGCTACACCTTC	TRBV7-9	TRBD1	-	TRBJ1-2
CASSLGGDRYGYTF	TGCGCCAGCAGCTTGGGGGGGGACCGTTATGGCTACACCTTC	TRBV5-1	-	few	TRBJ1-2
CASSRGQPVNTEAFF	TGTGCCAGCAGTCGCGGACAGCCCGTTAACACTGAAGCTTTCTTT	TRBV7-2	-	once	TRBJ1-1
CASSRGVSDTQYF	TGTGCCAGCAGTCGGGGGGTGTCGGATACGCAGTATTTT	TRBV27	TRBD2	-	TRBJ2-3
CASSFKQGAGTEAFF	TGTGCCAGCAGCTTTAAACAGGGGGCCGGTACTGAAGCTTTCTTT	TRBV5-5	TRBD1	-	TRBJ1-1
CASSPDRGGATNEKLFF	TGCGCCAGCAGCCCGGACAGGGGAGGGGCAACTAATGAAAAACTGTTTTTT	TRBV5-1	TRBD1	few	TRBJ1-4
CASSEWAGVNSPLHF	TGTGCCAGCAGTGAATGGGCAGGGGTTAATTCACCCCTCCACTTT	TRBV25-1	-	-	TRBJ1-6
CASSLGAGVLQPQHF	TGTGCCAGCAGCTTAGGGGCAGGGGTCTTGCAGCCCCAGCATTTT	TRBV7-6	-	-	TRBJ1-5
CASSPAGTLDTQYF	TGTGCCAGCAGCCCCGCCGGGACTTTAGATACGCAGTATTTT	TRBV9	-	-	TRBJ2-3
CASSGTGVIQPQHF	TGTGCCAGTTCCGGGACAGGGGTTATTCAGCCCCAGCATTTT	TRBV19	TRBD1	-	TRBJ1-5
CASSQGVTDGETQYF	TGTGCCAGCAGCCAAGGTGTGACAGATGGGGAGACCCAGTACTTC	TRBV14	-	-	TRBJ2-5
CASSLSRISYEQYF	TGTGCCAGCAGTTTATCGAGGATCTCCTACGAGCAGTACTTC	TRBV27	-	-	TRBJ2-7
CASSLRDRDRTEAFF	TGTGCCAGCAGTTTGAGGGACAGGGATCGCACTGAAGCTTTCTTT	TRBV28	TRBD1	-	TRBJ1-1
CASTQGWNTEAFF	TGTGCCAGCACCCAGGGATGGAACACTGAAGCTTTCTTT	TRBV6-5	-	few	TRBJ1-1
CASSPQGWGPYEQYF	TGTGCCAGCTCACCACAGGGCTGGGGGCCCTACGAGCAGTACTTC	TRBV18	-	-	TRBJ2-7
CSSSLGGSTEAFF	TGTTCCAGCAGCTTAGGAGGGAGCACTGAAGCTTTCTTT	TRBV7-9	-	once	TRBJ1-1
CASRGRRGETQYF	TGTGCCAGCAGAGGAAGGAGAGGGGAGACCCAGTACTTC	TRBV28	-	-	TRBJ2-5
CASSTPGQLEGYEQYF	TGTGCCAGCAGTACACCGGGACAGTTGGAAGGGTACGAGCAGTACTTC	TRBV28	TRBD1	-	TRBJ2-7
CASSDRETDYNEQFF	TGTGCCAGCAGTGATCGGGAGACAGACTACAATGAGCAGTTCTTC	TRBV25-1	-	-	TRBJ2-1
CAIRGQSSDTQYF	TGTGCCATCAGGGGACAGTCTTCAGATACGCAGTATTTT	TRBV10-3	TRBD1	-	TRBJ2-3
CASFWAQNTEAFF	TGTGCCAGTTTTTGGGCACAGAACACTGAAGCTTTCTTT	TRBV19	-	-	TRBJ1-1
CASSLARELDTQYF	TGCGCCAGCAGCTTGGCCCGGGAACTAGATACGCAGTATTTT	TRBV5-1	-	-	TRBJ2-3
CASSVRGTNTEAFF	TGTGCCAGCAGCGTTAGGGGGACGAACACTGAAGCTTTCTTT	TRBV9	-	-	TRBJ1-1
CASSSGTGGVVANVLTF	TGTGCCAGCAGCTCCGGGACAGGGGGGGTTGTGGCCAACGTCCTGACTTTC	TRBV2	TRBD1	-	TRBJ2-6
CASSYGGVGEKLFF	TGTGCCAGCAGTTACGGGGGGGTCGGGGAAAAACTGTTTTTT	TRBV6-5	-	-	TRBJ1-4
CAIERPGLSTEAFF	TGTGCCATTGAAAGGCCAGGGTTGAGCACTGAAGCTTTCTTT	TRBV28	-	-	TRBJ1-1
CASSRQGALGYTF	TGTGCCAGCAGCAGACAGGGGGCTCTGGGCTACACCTTC	TRBV7-8	TRBD1	once	TRBJ1-2
CASSPLSNEKLFF	TGTGCCAGCTCACCACTGAGTAATGAAAAACTGTTTTTT	TRBV18	-	-	TRBJ1-4
CASRRGQGPQPQHF	TGTGCCAGCAGGAGGGGACAGGGCCCTCAGCCCCAGCATTTT	TRBV2	TRBD1	once	TRBJ1-5
CASSISGFARGANTEAFF	TGTGCCAGTAGTATTTCTGGGTTCGCCAGGGGCGCGAACACTGAAGCTTTCTTT	TRBV19	-	-	TRBJ1-1
CASSVGRGGLYEQYF	TGTGCCAGCAGCGTAGGTCGGGGAGGGCTATACGAGCAGTACTTC	TRBV9	TRBD2	once	TRBJ2-7
CASSDPRRDSFGYTF	TGTGCCAGCAGTGATCCCCGCCGGGACAGTTTTGGCTACACCTTC	TRBV6-1	TRBD1	-	TRBJ1-2
CASSLAGGYDEQFF	TGTGCCAGCTCTCTGGCAGGGGGCTACGATGAGCAGTTCTTC	TRBV18	TRBD1	-	TRBJ2-1
CASSPRPWNGRSGQYF	TGTGCCAGCAGCCCACGGCCGTGGAACGGGAGGAGCGGGCAGTACTTC	TRBV9	TRBD2	-	TRBJ2-7
CASSPTRGGLDTQYF	TGTGCCAGCAGTCCTACTAGGGGAGGTTTGGATACGCAGTATTTT	TRBV7-9	-	-	TRBJ2-3
CASSWGDRGIQDIQYF	TGTGCCAGCAGCTGGGGGGACAGGGGTATTCAGGACATTCAGTACTTC	TRBV5-4	TRBD1	-	TRBJ2-4
CASQQGVLVYEQYF	TGTGCCAGCCAACAGGGAGTTCTTGTCTACGAGCAGTACTTC	TRBV2	-	-	TRBJ2-7
CASSRRQGGSYEQYF	TGTGCCAGCAGCCGCCGACAGGGAGGTAGCTACGAGCAGTACTTC	TRBV7-2	-	-	TRBJ2-7
CASSYSQNSGANVLTF	TGTGCCAGCAGTTACTCGCAGAACTCTGGGGCCAACGTCCTGACTTTC	TRBV6-5	-	few	TRBJ2-6
CASSVRLAPSYEQYF	TGTGCCAGCAGCGTCCGGCTAGCGCCTTCCTACGAGCAGTACTTC	TRBV21-1	-	-	TRBJ2-7
CASSDPPRGNEQFF	TGTGCCAGCAGTGACCCTCCCCGCGGCAATGAGCAGTTCTTC	TRBV2	-	-	TRBJ2-1
CASSLKTTGGAYSNQPQHF	TGTGCCAGCAGCCTTAAAACTACCGGGGGGGCCTATAGCAATCAGCCCCAGCATTTT	TRBV16	-	-	TRBJ1-5
CASTTPGVTGELFF	TGTGCCAGCACCACCCCAGGGGTCACCGGGGAGCTGTTTTTT	TRBV7-7	-	-	TRBJ2-2
CAWSVWGQGGYTF	TGTGCCTGGAGTGTATGGGGGCAAGGTGGCTACACCTTC	TRBV30	-	-	TRBJ1-2
CASSAGVDTEAFF	TGTGCCAGCAGTGCAGGGGTGGACACTGAAGCTTTCTTT	TRBV2	-	-	TRBJ1-1
CASSQEGETYEQYF	TGCGCCAGCAGCCAAGAGGGAGAGACCTACGAGCAGTACTTC	TRBV4-1	-	once	TRBJ2-7
CASSRDRAYGYTF	TGCGCCAGCAGCCGGGACAGGGCATATGGCTACACCTTC	TRBV5-1	TRBD1	-	TRBJ1-2
CAWSRRGGTPEQFF	TGTGCCTGGAGTAGGCGGGGGGGTACACCCGAGCAGTTCTTC	TRBV30	TRBD2	-	TRBJ2-1
CASSYGVAGDTQYF	TGTGCCAGCAGTTATGGGGTAGCGGGAGATACGCAGTATTTT	TRBV6-6	TRBD2	-	TRBJ2-3
CASSLAGRGYGYTF	TGTGCCAGCAGCTTGGCCGGCAGGGGGTATGGCTACACCTTC	TRBV5-4	TRBD1	-	TRBJ1-2
CAWSEEAGEYF	TGTGCCTGGAGTGAGGAGGCAGGGGAGTACTTC	TRBV30	-	once	TRBJ2-7
CASSPRGGNYGYTF	TGTGCCAGCAGCCCCCGGGGGGGCAACTATGGCTACACCTTC	TRBV5-4	-	-	TRBJ1-2
CASSLSGGGYGYTF	TGCGCCAGCAGCTTGTCAGGGGGAGGCTATGGCTACACCTTC	TRBV5-1	TRBD1	-	TRBJ1-2
CASSHGTVDSGNTIYF	TGTGCCAGCTCACACGGGACAGTTGACTCTGGAAACACCATATATTTT	TRBV18	TRBD1	once	TRBJ1-3
CASSFVAVNEKLFF	TGTGCCAGCAGTTTTGTGGCTGTAAATGAAAAACTGTTTTTT	TRBV28	-	-	TRBJ1-4